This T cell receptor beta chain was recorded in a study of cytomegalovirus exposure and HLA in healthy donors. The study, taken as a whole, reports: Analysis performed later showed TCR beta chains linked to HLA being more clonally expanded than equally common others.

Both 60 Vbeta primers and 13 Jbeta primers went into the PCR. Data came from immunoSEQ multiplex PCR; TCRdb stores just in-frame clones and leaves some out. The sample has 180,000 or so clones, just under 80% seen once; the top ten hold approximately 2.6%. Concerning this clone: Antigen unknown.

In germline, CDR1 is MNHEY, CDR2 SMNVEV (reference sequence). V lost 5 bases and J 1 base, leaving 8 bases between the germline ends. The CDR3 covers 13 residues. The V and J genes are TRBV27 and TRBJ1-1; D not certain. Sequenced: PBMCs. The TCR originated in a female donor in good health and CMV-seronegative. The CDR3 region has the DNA TGTGCCAGCAGTCAGACACCGAACACTGAAGCTTTCTTT. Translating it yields CASSQTPNTEAFF.